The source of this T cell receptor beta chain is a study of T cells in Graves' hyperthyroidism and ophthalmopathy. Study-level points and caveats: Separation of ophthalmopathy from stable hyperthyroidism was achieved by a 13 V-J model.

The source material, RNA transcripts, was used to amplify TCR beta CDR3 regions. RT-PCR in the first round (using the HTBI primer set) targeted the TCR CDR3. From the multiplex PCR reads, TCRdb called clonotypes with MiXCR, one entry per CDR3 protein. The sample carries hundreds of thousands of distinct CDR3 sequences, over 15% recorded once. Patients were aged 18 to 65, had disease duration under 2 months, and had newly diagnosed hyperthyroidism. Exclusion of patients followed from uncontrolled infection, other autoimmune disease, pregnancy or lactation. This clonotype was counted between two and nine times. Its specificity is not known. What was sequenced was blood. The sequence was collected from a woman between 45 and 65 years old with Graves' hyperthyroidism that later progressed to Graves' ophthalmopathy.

The CDR3, as DNA: TGTGCCAGCTTACGGACAGGGGAGGACTATGGCTACACCTTC. Protein product: CASLRTGEDYGYTF. The chain recombines TRBV18 with TRBJ1-2, with 9 positions matching TRBD1. From germline, CDR1 is KGHSH and CDR2 LQKENI. This CDR3 has 14 amino acids. V was clipped by 7 bases and J by 3 bases; unmatched bases: 6.